The 28 T cell receptor beta chains below all came from one sample that was sequenced in a study of spatial heterogeneity in lung cancer. Study findings and constraints: Tumors with more nonsynonymous mutations had more expanded intratumoral alpha and beta TCRs.

These TCRs are of unknown antigen specificity. Documented time point: sample taken at primary tumor resection. TCRdb re-called the 5' RACE reads with MiXCR, one entry per CDR3 protein. The table includes about 10,000 distinct CDR3 sequences, roughly an eighth detected once. The sample in question was lung tumor tissue, obtained at surgery. These receptors came from a male donor with early-stage non-small cell lung cancer.

This clonotype was seen a few times. The library was designed around alpha chains, so this beta chain is a stray read whose abundance carries little weight. The chain recombines TRBV14 with TRBJ2-2, with 14 nucleotides matching TRBD2. Germline values: CDR1 SGHDN, CDR2 FVKESK. Unmatched junction bases numbered 10, after V lost 3 bases and J lost 4 bases. The CDR3 has 19 residues. CDR3 protein: CASSQAWTSGRRPTGELFF. The CDR3, as DNA: TGTGCCAGCAGCCAGGCTTGGACTAGCGGGAGGAGACCCACCGGGGAGCTGTTTTTT.

This clonotype has ten or more counts. Because this beta chain is a stray read in a library intended to capture alpha chains, its abundance should not be given much weight. V and J are TRBV29-1 and TRBJ2-1; D not certain. V was shortened by 5 bases and J by 3 bases, with 14 bases between the two germline ends. The CDR3 totals 14 residues. CDR1 and CDR2 (germline): SQVTM, ANQGSEA. The CDR3 DNA is TGCAGCGTTACGGGTCTTCCCTTCTACAATGAGCAGTTCTTC. It specifies CSVTGLPFYNEQFF.

This clonotype was seen repeatedly, ten times or more. The library was designed around alpha chains, so this beta chain is a stray read whose abundance carries little weight. The chain employs TRBV5-5 and TRBJ1-3; D not certain. This CDR3 is built from 15 residues. The V gene's germline CDR1 is SGHKS and CDR2 YYEKEE (reference sequence). Trimming took 2 bases from V and 0 from J, leaving 9 bases between them. CDR3 DNA sequence: TGTGCCAGCAGCTTCACAGCCTACTCTGGAAACACCATATATTTT. Translating it yields CASSFTAYSGNTIYF.

This clonotype was picked up a small number of times. This beta chain appears as a stray read in a library generated for alpha chains; its size is not informative. The chain couples TRBV19 to TRBJ2-7; possibly TRBD2 for D (6 bases). V shed 0 bases and J shed 4 bases, with 10 bases lying between them. Germline V gives CDR1 LNHDA, CDR2 SQIVND (reference sequence). The CDR3 spans 14 residues. The CDR3 region is CASSIELASYEQYF. CDR3 nucleotides: TGTGCCAGTAGTATAGAACTAGCTTCGTACGAGCAGTACTTC.

Relative to its sample, this clonotype is medium-sized. This beta chain is a stray sequence in a library constructed for alpha chains; its clone size is not meaningful. J is TRBJ2-3 and V is TRBV20-1, with a weak D call TRBD2 (6 bases). Germline V lookup: CDR1 DFQATT, CDR2 SNEGSKA (reference sequence). This CDR3 comprises 16 residues. V dropped 1 base and J dropped 3 bases, with 17 bases sitting between them. CDR3 protein: CSARGIQERATDTQYF. In DNA, the CDR3 is TGCAGTGCTAGAGGAATCCAGGAGCGGGCTACAGATACGCAGTATTTT.

Of note for this clonotype: Within a library made for alpha chains, this beta chain is off target, and its count is uninformative. The chain couples TRBV4-1 to TRBJ2-3, with D uncertain. The CDR3 totals 15 residues. Trimming pared 0 bases from V and 5 bases from J, leaving 12 bases between. Germline CDR1 and CDR2: MGHRA and YSYEKL. The CDR3 nucleotides read TGCGCCAGCAGCCAAGATCCCCGCCGCCAAGATACGCAGTATTTT. Its protein product is CASSQDPRRQDTQYF.

There are a few counts of this clonotype. In a library made to pick up alpha chains, this beta chain is a stray read with a size that means little. The J gene is TRBJ2-7, the V gene TRBV20-1; 10 nucleotides line up with TRBD1. Germline V gene data show CDR1 as DFQATT and CDR2 as SNEGSKA (reference sequence). The CDR3 is 13 amino acids. J was trimmed by 5 bases and V by 6 bases; bases with no gene match: 7. This CDR3 is CSARPGTGDEQYF. The CDR3 DNA follows: TGCAGTGCGCGTCCCGGGACAGGGGACGAGCAGTACTTC.

This clonotype was seen at least ten times. Being off target in a library aimed at alpha chains, this beta chain has a size of little meaning. V usage is TRBV10-3 and J usage is TRBJ1-1; maybe TRBD1 (6 bases). CDR1 is ENHRY, CDR2 SYGVKD, per germline. V was shortened by 5 bases and J by 5 bases, with 9 bases between the two germline ends. The CDR3 runs 12 residues. As DNA, the CDR3 is TGTGCCATCAGTCAGGGGACGACTGAAGCTTTCTTT. It yields the protein CAISQGTTEAFF.

By sample share, this clonotype is medium-sized. This beta chain appears as a stray read in a library generated for alpha chains; its size is not informative. The rearrangement links TRBV11-2 to TRBJ2-7; D tentatively reads TRBD1 or TRBD2 (5 bases each). The V and J ends lost 5 bases and 3 bases respectively, with 17 bases between them. Looked up from germline, CDR1 is SGHAT and CDR2 is FQNNGV. The CDR3 is 15 residues long. In nucleotides, the CDR3 is TGTGCCAGCAGCCTGACATCGACAGACTACTACGAGCAGTACTTC. It encodes CASSLTSTDYYEQYF.

In this sample, this clonotype is medium-sized (0.01 to 0.1%). Since the library was made to target alpha chains, this beta chain is a stray read and its abundance is not meaningful. The CDR3: CASRGDFYTDTQYF. The CDR3 DNA reads as TGTGCCAGCAGGGGGGACTTTTACACAGATACGCAGTATTTT. The chain links TRBV12-3 or TRBV12-4 to TRBJ2-3; D perhaps matches TRBD2 (6 bases). CDR3 length equals 14 residues. The V end lost 6 bases, the J end lost 2 bases, and 12 bases lay between the germline ends.

This clonotype rates as medium-sized. This beta chain appears as a stray read in a library generated for alpha chains; its size is not informative. The chain has TRBV20-1 and TRBJ2-5, with 13 positions matching TRBD2. Germline loops: CDR1 DFQATT, CDR2 SNEGSKA (reference sequence). CDR3 size: 15 residues. V dropped 5 bases and J dropped 4; count of bases not matched to a gene: 7. The CDR3 coding sequence is TGCAGTGCTCTCGGGACTAGCGGGATAGGAGAGACCCAGTACTTC. Residues: CSALGTSGIGETQYF.

This clonotype was detected many times. This beta chain slipped into a library made for alpha chains as a stray read, so its size is not meaningful. The genes are TRBV4-3 and TRBJ2-1; D is possibly TRBD1 or TRBD2 (6 bases each). Between the trimmed V and J ends, which lost 5 bases and 4 bases, there was a span of 15 bases. CDR3 length equals 15 residues. Germline lookup yields CDR1 LGHNA and CDR2 YSLEER. CDR3 DNA: TGCGCCAGCAGCAGGCAAACGGGGGCGTACAATGAGCAGTTCTTC. It translates to CASSRQTGAYNEQFF.

This clonotype has a count of ten or more. The library was prepared for alpha chains; this beta chain is a stray read, so its frequency means little. This chain links TRBV7-9 with TRBJ2-5; 11 bases fit TRBD1. J gave up 5 bases and V 6 bases, and 11 bases lay outside the gene matches. Germline CDR1 is SEHNR and CDR2 is FQNEAQ (reference sequence). There are 16 residues in the CDR3. CDR3 nucleotides: TGTGCCAGCAGTTCTCACGGACAGGGGGCGACGGAGACCCAGTACTTC. It specifies CASSSHGQGATETQYF.

This clonotype is medium-sized in the sample. This beta chain is off target for a library built for alpha chains, so its abundance means little. The chain couples TRBV10-3 to TRBJ2-7; D not resolved. Trimming left V 8 bases short and J 3 bases short, with 11 bases between. Germline lookup yields CDR1 ENHRY and CDR2 SYGVKD. The CDR3 extends over 12 amino acids. In DNA form, the CDR3 reads TGTGCCATCGCCCGGCGCTACTACGAGCAGTACTTC. It translates to CAIARRYYEQYF.

This clonotype showed up many times. This beta chain was picked up by a library intended for alpha chains and is off target, so its count carries little meaning. The J gene is TRBJ2-7, the V gene TRBV5-6; weak D call: TRBD2 (6 bases). The V end was cut by 1 base, the J end by 7 bases, with 21 bases between. The CDR3 sequence is 16 residues long. Germline-derived CDR1 and CDR2 are SGHDT and YYEEEE. DNA for the CDR3: TGTGCCAGCAGCTTGTCCGGGAGCGGTTCGCCTCGGGAGCAGTACTTC. Encoded protein: CASSLSGSGSPREQYF.

This clonotype was seen at least ten times. This beta chain is a stray sequence in a library constructed for alpha chains; its clone size is not meaningful. This chain links TRBV18 with TRBJ2-3, with TRBD2 identical over 8 bases. After removal of 4 bases from V and 1 base from J, the junction contained 13 bases not matched to a gene. Looked up from germline, CDR1 is KGHSH and CDR2 is LQKENI. The CDR3 covers 18 residues. The DNA for the CDR3 is TGTGCCAGCTCACAAAACTACCTTAGCGGGATTCGCACAGATACGCAGTATTTT. It codes for CASSQNYLSGIRTDTQYF.

On this clonotype itself: This beta chain is off target for a library built for alpha chains, so its abundance means little. The chain carries TRBV2 and TRBJ2-5; D remains ambiguous. CDR1 and CDR2 from the germline V gene are SNHLY and FYNNEI. The CDR3 has 14 residues. V gave up 3 bases and J gave up 0 bases, with 8 bases separating them. The CDR3 nucleotides read TGTGCCAGCAGTGATCAGCGTAACCAAGAGACCCAGTACTTC. Translating gives CASSDQRNQETQYF.

The table lists this clonotype with a few counts. This beta chain slipped into a library made for alpha chains as a stray read, so its size is not meaningful. This sequence joins TRBV29-1 and TRBJ1-1; 8 nucleotides line up with TRBD1. V lost 7 bases and J lost 8; bases outside the gene matches: 9. The CDR3 has 12 amino acids. Germline values: CDR1 SQVTM, CDR2 ANQGSEA. CDR3 amino acids: CSASGTGREAFF. CDR3 nucleotide sequence: TGCAGCGCCAGCGGGACAGGCAGAGAAGCTTTCTTT.

This clonotype was counted ten times or more. Because this beta chain is a stray read in a library intended to capture alpha chains, its abundance should not be given much weight. The V and J genes are TRBV20-1 and TRBJ2-7; 11 bases are a match to TRBD2. With 2 bases clipped from V and 4 bases from J, the junction kept 4 bases outside the gene matches. The CDR3 extends over 14 amino acids. Germline V gives CDR1 DFQATT, CDR2 SNEGSKA (reference sequence). CDR3 DNA sequence: TGCAGTGCTAGACCCCCTAGCGGGGGGTACGAGCAGTACTTC. Translation gives CSARPPSGGYEQYF.

Relative to its sample, this clonotype is medium-sized. With the library built for alpha chains, this beta chain is off target and its frequency is not meaningful. The chain uses TRBV12-3 or TRBV12-4 and TRBJ1-1; D possibly corresponds to TRBD1 (6 bases). The CDR3 is 14 amino acids. V gave up 3 bases and J gave up 3 bases, with 11 bases separating them. This chain's CDR3 is CASSFQGSDTEAFF. CDR3 bases: TGTGCCAGCAGTTTCCAGGGGAGCGACACTGAAGCTTTCTTT.

This clonotype is medium-sized by share. This beta chain was picked up by a library intended for alpha chains and is off target, so its count carries little meaning. V gene TRBV20-1 combines with J gene TRBJ1-2; 8 positions agree with TRBD1. The V and J ends lost 0 bases and 5 bases, in that order; junction bases with no gene match: 5. Germline V gene lookup returns CDR1 DFQATT and CDR2 SNEGSKA (reference sequence). The CDR3 consists of 14 residues. The CDR3 region is CSARETGEGYGYTF. CDR3 DNA sequence: TGCAGTGCTAGAGAGACAGGGGAAGGGTATGGCTACACCTTC.

This clonotype rates as medium-sized (0.01 to 0.1%). This beta chain slipped into a library made for alpha chains as a stray read, so its size is not meaningful. The chain combines TRBV3-1 with TRBJ2-7; D unclear. The CDR3 runs 12 residues. The ends were cut back, 1 base at V and 7 bases at J, with 8 bases in the middle. Germline loops: CDR1 LGHDT, CDR2 YNNKEL (reference sequence). Written as DNA, the CDR3 is TGTGCCAGCAGCCAAGTTTCTTGGGAGCAGTACTTC. Its translation: CASSQVSWEQYF.

The table lists this clonotype with many counts. This beta chain is an off-target read within a library intended for alpha chains, so its frequency means little. J is TRBJ1-2 and V is TRBV18, with TRBD1 matching 7 bases. This CDR3 is 16 amino acids long. CDR1 is KGHSH, CDR2 LQKENI, per germline. The V segment lost 4 bases and the J segment 4 bases; nucleotides outside the gene matches: 12. In nucleotides, the CDR3 is TGTGCCAGCTCACAACAGGGAGAGACAGGGCCCTATGGCTACACCTTC. Amino acids: CASSQQGETGPYGYTF.

This clonotype was picked up many times. Because this beta chain is a stray read in a library intended to capture alpha chains, its abundance should not be given much weight. CDR3 residues: CASSPEKARGYEQYF. CDR3 sequence (DNA): TGTGCCAGCTCACCCGAAAAGGCGCGAGGGTACGAGCAGTACTTC. The chain couples TRBV18 to TRBJ2-7, with D possibly matching TRBD2 (5 bases). Between the trimmed V and J ends, which lost 3 bases and 4 bases, there was a span of 16 bases. This CDR3 has 15 residues. Germline assignment: CDR1 KGHSH and CDR2 LQKENI. Full variable domain (missing parts from reference TRBV18 and TRBJ2-7): NAGVMQNPRHLVRRRGQEARLRCSPMKGHSHVYWYRQLPEEGLKFMVYLQKENIIDESGMPKERFSAEFPKEGPSILRIQQVVRGDSAAYFCASSPEKARGYEQYFGPGTRLTVT.

Comment on this clonotype: This beta chain slipped into a library made for alpha chains as a stray read, so its size is not meaningful. The rearrangement joins TRBV4-1 to TRBJ1-3; possibly TRBD1 for D (6 bases). Germline V gene sequence: CDR1 MGHRA, CDR2 YSYEKL. The CDR3 has 15 amino acids. The V gene lost 4 bases and the J gene lost 0 bases, with 10 bases spanning the gap. CDR3 region: CASSPKDSSGNTIYF. CDR3 nucleotides: TGCGCCAGCAGCCCAAAGGACAGCTCTGGAAACACCATATATTTT.

Ten or more counts support this clonotype. In a library made to pick up alpha chains, this beta chain is a stray read with a size that means little. The V call is TRBV6-6, the J call TRBJ2-5; D call uncertain. Trimming pared 3 bases from V and 5 bases from J, leaving 10 bases between. Per germline, CDR1 MNHNY and CDR2 SVGAGI (reference sequence). The CDR3 is made up of 13 amino acids. As DNA, the CDR3 is TGTGCCAGCAGTTATGTTTCGAGGGAGACCCAGTACTTC. Its translation: CASSYVSRETQYF.

Sample share makes this clonotype large. Since it is a stray read in a library aimed at alpha chains, this beta chain has a size that is not meaningful. This sequence joins TRBV6-6 and TRBJ2-3; D gene uncertain. Trimming removed 1 base from V and 2 bases from J, with 10 bases in between. Germline V gene lookup returns CDR1 MNHNY and CDR2 SVGAGI (reference sequence). This CDR3 region has 15 residues. The CDR3 region has the DNA TGTGCCAGCAGTTACTTTGGACCCTCCACAGATACGCAGTATTTT. Its protein product is CASSYFGPSTDTQYF.

This clonotype was seen a few times. Found in a library prepared for alpha chains, this beta chain is an off-target read, and its abundance has little meaning. The chain employs TRBV6-6 and TRBJ2-7; D is uncertain. The germline V gene encodes CDR1 MNHNY and CDR2 SVGAGI (reference sequence). The V end lost 0 bases, the J end lost 6 bases, and 6 bases lay between the germline ends. The CDR3 loop spans 12 amino acids. CDR3 DNA sequence: TGTGCCAGCAGTTACTCGATCGGCGAGCAGTACTTC. It translates to CASSYSIGEQYF.